This TCR beta chain stems from a study of blood T cell repertoires in COVID-19. Germline CDR1 SGHAT, CDR2 FQNNGV. Between the trimmed V and J ends, which lost 5 bases and 6 bases, there was a span of 11 bases. The CDR3 has 13 residues. As handled by the study authors: Amplification from reference gene primers served as the basis for estimated nucleated cell counts. The table came from immunoSEQ multiplex PCR; TCRdb's copy has only in-frame clones and leaves some out. Clone size and V and J calls were adopted from that table, with D and trimming inferred from the DNA. The sample yields approximately 70,000 clones, about nine tenths seen once.

Sample: peripheral blood. The chain uses TRBV11-2 and TRBJ2-1; D remains ambiguous. The sequence derives from a human donor with active COVID-19. The donor label of this sample is uncertain. For the CDR3, the DNA is TGTGCCAGCAGCGCCCAGTATTCCAATGAGCAGTTCTTC. This encodes CASSAQYSNEQFF.